This entry features one T cell receptor beta chain sequence. Its specific antigen is unknown. It has no much larger one-base neighbor in the sample; base qualities were not kept. These data originate in a study of blood T cells in healthy people across ages (dated by TCRdb to about 2015). Describing the broader study: Template switching captured roughly one uniquely barcoded TCR beta cDNA molecule per two T cells in model experiments. Age-related changes in TCR beta repertoire diversity were measured in the study by deep sequencing normalized with unique cDNA molecular identifiers. The donors were divided into four age groups: young (average approximately 15 years), middle-aged (about 39), aged (approximately 62) and long-lived (around 80). Donors of different ages were randomly distributed across sequencing lanes to avoid experimental bias. Two additional independent replicas of 1 million unique cDNA reads from the same blood draw were analyzed for two donors (one aged 18 to 30 and one aged 80 or older). Overall study outcomes, separate from this receptor: The CMV infection status of donors was not known, potentially confounding age-related changes in expanded clonotypes. Estimates of total diversity from one million sequenced T cells were regarded as lower bounds and underestimates. Conclusive comparison of naive and antigen-experienced compartments was prevented by the profiling of bulk unsorted PBMCs. A strong correlation was found between observed TCR beta diversity and the percentage of naive T cells measured by flow cytometry. Compared with the aged group, more naive CD4+ T cells, fewer expanded clones and increased TCR diversity were shown by the long-lived group, suggesting age selection. Observed TCR beta diversity per million T cells fell roughly linearly with age, and a significant reduction was already apparent by age around 40.

Counted from cysteine to phenylalanine, this CDR3 has 13 amino acids. Solely the CDR3 DNA is kept, with 39 bases framed from the first base. CDR1 and CDR2, per the germline V gene (reference sequence), are SEHNR and FQNEAQ. The library was prepared using 5' RACE. Sequencing relied on an Illumina HiSeq 2500. The second PCR ran for about 6 to 11 cycles and used a J-beta primer mix along with a sample-barcoded 5' primer. A template-switch 5' adaptor carrying 12 random nucleotides introduced a unique molecular identifier onto each TCR beta cDNA molecule. Each sample yielded at least 2.5 million CDR3-containing paired-end reads. First-strand cDNA was synthesized from all RNA with the Mint cDNA synthesis kit, primed by a TRBC-specific oligonucleotide. Following uracil-DNA glycosylase treatment, all cDNA underwent a first 18-cycle PCR with the universal primers M1SS and BC2_uni_R. Processing in the source paper ran as follows. Each sample was normalized by randomly selecting 1 million high-quality reads, each carrying a distinct molecular identifier. Reads with shared molecular identifiers were discarded instead of being binned into consensus sequences. CDR3 identification, clonotype clustering and error correction used MiTCR with a Q25 quality threshold and the strictest error-elimination algorithm. A nonparametric unseen species model with Euler transformation was used to estimate a lower bound on total TCR beta diversity. Using fastp trimming at Q25 and MiXCR clonotype assembly, TCRdb reanalyzed the public sequencing data and kept in-frame beta chains. Identical CDR3 proteins give one entry, which carries the most common genes and DNA. TCRdb assigned the V and J calls; the authors' analysis was not used. This sample holds 870,000 or so distinct CDR3 sequences; around 30% were observed only once. The top ten hold 15% to 20% of the sample.

Donors were 30 to 45 systemically healthy Caucasian individuals from Russia aged roughly 6 to 100 years. Around 9.8 milliliters of peripheral blood were collected from each donor into EDTA-treated Vacutainer tubes. Ficoll-Paque density-gradient centrifugation was used to isolate PBMCs, with at least 6 million obtained per sample. Trizol reagent was used to extract total RNA from the PBMCs, yielding at least 6 micrograms per sample. Naive CD45RAhigh/CD27high T cell percentages were measured by flow cytometry on a PBMC aliquot from every donor. The sample was blood. The receptor was isolated from a woman older than 75 in good health. The rearranged chain carries TRBV7-9 and TRBJ2-5, and 7 bases in between align with TRBD1. Judging by the DNA end, TRBJ2-7 fits better; the J call may be wrong. DNA sequence: TGTGCCAGCAGCCCCCAACAGGGGAGCGAGCAGTACTTC. Its translation is CASSPQQGSEQYF.